A single sample gave rise to the 17 T cell receptor beta chains below, sequenced in a study of blood T cell repertoires in COVID-19. The data were produced by immunoSEQ multiplex PCR, yet TCRdb's version contains in-frame clones alone and is incomplete. Altogether 150,000 to 250,000 clones are present, roughly 80% being singletons, with the ten largest covering approximately 7.9%. The sample taken for sequencing was PBMCs or T cells enriched from blood (not recorded which). These receptors originate from a man aged 35-49 years who had recovered from COVID-19.

The CDR3 bases are TGTGCCATCAGCGGACAGGGATTTGGCTACACCTTC. Translating it yields CAISGQGFGYTF. The chain recombines TRBV10-3 with TRBJ1-2, with TRBD1 matching over 8 bases. CDR3 length equals 12 residues. Germline values: CDR1 ENHRY, CDR2 SYGVKD. The V segment lost 6 bases and the J segment 7 bases; nucleotides outside the gene matches: 4.

This clone was picked up one time. J is TRBJ2-3 and V is TRBV6-4, with a possible D match to TRBD1 (6 bases). This CDR3 has 14 residues. V lost 5 bases and J 0 bases, leaving 9 bases between the germline ends. CDR1 is MRHNA and CDR2 is SNTAGT in the germline V gene. Written as DNA, the CDR3 is TGTGCCAGCAGTATGGGGGCTAGCACAGATACGCAGTATTTT. As protein: CASSMGASTDTQYF.

This clone was detected once. The chain joins TRBV23-1 to TRBJ1-1; 8 bases match TRBD1. TRBV23-1 is reported as an ORF; its role is uncertain. V lost 4 bases and J lost 1; bases outside the gene matches: 5. The CDR3 covers 15 residues. The CDR3 here is CASSLSDRANTEAFF. The CDR3 DNA is TGCGCCAGCAGTCTCTCGGACAGGGCGAACACTGAAGCTTTCTTT.

This chain links TRBV27 with TRBJ1-5; 7 bases match TRBD1. The germline V gene has CDR1 MNHEY and CDR2 SMNVEV (reference sequence). Germline trimming cut 4 bases from V and 2 bases from J; bases unmatched to any gene: 8. The CDR3 loop spans 16 amino acids. The CDR3 coding sequence is TGTGCCAGCAGTTCAAGTGACAGGGCGCGCAATCAGCCCCAGCATTTT. This encodes CASSSSDRARNQPQHF.

In nucleotides, the CDR3 is TGTGCCACCAGCAGAGACCCCTCCGGGATCAATGAGCAGTTCTTC. Its protein is CATSRDPSGINEQFF. The chain links TRBV15 to TRBJ2-1, with D possibly TRBD2 on 5 matching bases. With 0 bases removed from V and 6 bases from J, the gap between germline ends came to 12 bases. CDR3 size: 15 residues. CDR1 LNHNV and CDR2 YYDKDF come from the germline V gene (reference sequence).

The sample holds a few counts of this clone. The rearrangement uses TRBV27 and TRBJ1-1; 7 bases are a match to TRBD1. Germline V gene lookup returns CDR1 MNHEY and CDR2 SMNVEV (reference sequence). The CDR3 runs to 15 residues. J was trimmed by 0 bases and V by 5 bases; bases with no gene match: 6. The CDR3 region has the DNA TGTGCCAGCAGTGTGAGGGGGCGCATGAACACTGAAGCTTTCTTT. Translation: CASSVRGRMNTEAFF.

This clone showed up just once. This chain joins TRBV6-5 and TRBJ1-2, with D possibly being TRBD1 (6 bases). Germline V gene sequence: CDR1 MNHEY, CDR2 SVGAGI. V shed 4 bases and J shed 4 bases, with 10 bases lying between them. This CDR3 has 13 amino acids. CDR3 in amino acids: CASSSQGTYGYTF. The CDR3 DNA reads TGTGCCAGCAGTTCACAGGGTACCTATGGCTACACCTTC.

The V gene is TRBV7-9, the J gene TRBJ1-2; 7 bases are a match to TRBD1. This CDR3 contains 16 residues. The V gene end was trimmed by 5 bases and the J gene end by 0 bases; junction bases not matched to a gene: 9. The germline gives CDR1 SEHNR, CDR2 FQNEAQ (reference sequence). The CDR3, as DNA: TGTGCCAGCAGCCTACACCGGGACAGATCTAACTATGGCTACACCTTC. Protein: CASSLHRDRSNYGYTF.

V is TRBV3-1 (or the pseudogene TRBV3-2) and J is TRBJ1-6; D is perhaps TRBD1 (6 bases). This CDR3 comprises 14 residues. From germline, CDR1 is LGHDT and CDR2 YNNKEL (reference sequence). Between the trimmed V and J ends, which lost 3 bases and 10 bases, there was a span of 13 bases. The CDR3 DNA is TGTGCCAGCAGCCATAACAGGGATGGATCACCCCTCCACTTT. Encoded protein: CASSHNRDGSPLHF.

The rearrangement joins TRBV4-2 to TRBJ2-7, with D perhaps TRBD2 (7 bases). In germline, CDR1 is LGHNA, CDR2 YNFKEQ. The germline V and J ends were trimmed by 5 bases and 2 bases, with 16 bases remaining between them. This CDR3 region has 15 residues. For the CDR3, the DNA is TGTGCCAGCAGCAGAAGGGGGGGGGAAGCCTACGAGCAGTACTTC. It translates to CASSRRGGEAYEQYF.

The V and J genes are TRBV6-5 and TRBJ1-1; possibly TRBD1 for D (5 bases). Germline assignment: CDR1 MNHEY and CDR2 SVGAGI. V lost 7 bases, J lost 1 base, and 13 bases lay in between. This CDR3 spans 14 amino acids. The CDR3 loop is CASIRGAENTEAFF. CDR3 DNA: TGTGCCAGCATTAGGGGCGCGGAGAACACTGAAGCTTTCTTT.

The rearrangement joins TRBV15 to TRBJ2-1; TRBD2 is a possible D gene (5 bases). Trimming pared 1 base from V and 9 bases from J, leaving 16 bases between. Germline V gene lookup returns CDR1 LNHNV and CDR2 YYDKDF (reference sequence). This CDR3 contains 15 residues. Here the CDR3 reads CATSRAGLRVGEQFF. In DNA form, the CDR3 reads TGTGCCACCAGCAGAGCAGGACTCCGCGTGGGTGAGCAGTTCTTC.

In this sample, this clone turned up once. The J gene is TRBJ1-2, the V gene TRBV2; D not certain. CDR3 size: 14 residues. Looked up from germline, CDR1 is SNHLY and CDR2 is FYNNEI. Trimming removed 2 bases from V and 7 bases from J, with 14 bases in between. CDR3 bases: TGTGCCAGCAGTGAACTCCCGGGTGTCCTTGGCTACACCTTC. Translating gives CASSELPGVLGYTF.

This clone came up a few times. The chain uses TRBV7-7 and TRBJ1-5; maybe TRBD1 (5 bases). This CDR3 region has 18 residues. CDR1 and CDR2 (germline): SSHAT, FNYEAQ (reference sequence). V lost 1 base to trimming and J lost 5 bases, with 21 bases between them. CDR3: CASSLVFRVLDHYQPQHF. CDR3 in DNA: TGTGCCAGCAGCTTAGTCTTCAGGGTTTTGGACCACTATCAGCCCCAGCATTTT.

The J gene is TRBJ1-2, the V gene TRBV4-3, with 8 nucleotides matching TRBD1. Per the germline V gene, CDR1 is LGHNA and CDR2 is YSLEER. Trimming took 2 bases from V and 4 from J; bases not matched to a gene: 9. The CDR3 is 16 amino acids. DNA of the CDR3: TGCGCCAGCAGCCAATACTCAGGACAGGGCCCCTATGGCTACACCTTC. Encoded protein: CASSQYSGQGPYGYTF.

This clone was observed a single time. This rearrangement joins TRBV7-2 to TRBJ1-2; no reliable D call. V was trimmed by 4 bases and J by 6 bases, leaving 12 bases between them. The CDR3 is 13 residues long. Germline CDR1 SGHTA, CDR2 FQGNSA. CDR3 bases: TGTGCCAGCAGCTCCACTGGAGGGAATGGCTACACCTTC. Protein sequence: CASSSTGGNGYTF.

Here the CDR3 reads CASSYYGGVTGELFF. DNA of the CDR3: TGTGCCAGCAGTTACTACGGAGGGGTGACCGGGGAGCTGTTTTTT. This chain joins TRBV6-2 or TRBV6-3 and TRBJ2-2, with D possibly matching TRBD2 (6 bases). CDR1 MNHEY and CDR2 SVGEGT come from the germline V gene. The CDR3 spans 15 residues. V shed 1 base and J shed 5 bases, with 11 bases lying between them.